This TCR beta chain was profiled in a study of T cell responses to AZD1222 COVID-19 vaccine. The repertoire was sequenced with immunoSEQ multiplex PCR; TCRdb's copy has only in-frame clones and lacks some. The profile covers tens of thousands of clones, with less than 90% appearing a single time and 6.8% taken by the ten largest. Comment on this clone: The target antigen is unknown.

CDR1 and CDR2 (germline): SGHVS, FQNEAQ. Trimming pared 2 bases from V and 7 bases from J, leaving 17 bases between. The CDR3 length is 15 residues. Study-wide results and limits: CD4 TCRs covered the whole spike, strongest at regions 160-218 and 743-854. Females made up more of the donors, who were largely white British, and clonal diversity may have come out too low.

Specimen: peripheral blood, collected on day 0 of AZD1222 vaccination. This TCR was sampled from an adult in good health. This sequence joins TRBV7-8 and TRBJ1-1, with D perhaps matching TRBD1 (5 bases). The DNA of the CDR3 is TGTGCCAGCAGCTTAACGATACAGGAGATCTTTGAAGCTTTCTTT. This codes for CASSLTIQEIFEAFF.